A single sample gave rise to the 24 T cell receptor beta chains below, sequenced in a study of T cell repertoires in cytomegalovirus infection. From the reads, TCRdb called clonotypes with MiXCR, one entry per CDR3 protein. Among just under 550,000 distinct CDR3 sequences listed, 26% were seen once. Specimen: PBMCs. These receptors all stem from a human donor in good health (CMV status not recorded). Some clones in this sample may be carry-over from other donors' samples.

This rearrangement joins TRBV7-9 to TRBJ2-1; D is perhaps TRBD2 (6 bases). V lost 4 bases and J 0 bases, leaving 16 bases between the germline ends. CDR3 length: 17 amino acids. The germline V gene encodes CDR1 SEHNR and CDR2 FQNEAQ (reference sequence). The CDR3 protein is CASSSYSGPNSYNEQFF. The CDR3 DNA sequence: TGTGCCAGCAGCTCCTATAGCGGCCCAAACTCCTACAATGAGCAGTTCTTC.

This clonotype was picked up a small number of times. This chain uses TRBV18 with TRBJ2-3; D is undetermined. CDR1 KGHSH and CDR2 LQKENI come from the germline V gene. The germline V and J ends were trimmed by 3 bases and 6 bases, with 13 bases remaining between them. CDR3 length: 14 residues. For the CDR3, the DNA is TGTGCCAGCTCACCGAACTCTAATGGGGATACGCAGTATTTT. Encoded protein: CASSPNSNGDTQYF.

This clonotype showed up just a few times. The V gene is TRBV7-9, the J gene TRBJ2-2; D possibly corresponds to TRBD2 (5 bases). The ends were cut back, 6 bases at V and 6 bases at J, with 14 bases in the middle. The CDR3 covers 14 residues. The germline V gene encodes CDR1 SEHNR and CDR2 FQNEAQ (reference sequence). The CDR3 is CASRSDRGAGELFF. The CDR3 DNA is TGTGCCAGCAGATCAGACCGGGGTGCCGGGGAGCTGTTTTTT.

This clonotype has a count of ten or more. The V and J genes are TRBV7-2 and TRBJ1-1; D is undetermined. From germline, CDR1 is SGHTA and CDR2 FQGNSA. Trimming left V 1 base short and J 3 bases short, with 6 bases between. This CDR3 region has 13 residues. The CDR3 sequence is CASSLVEDTEAFF. Written as DNA, the CDR3 is TGTGCCAGCAGCTTAGTGGAGGACACTGAAGCTTTCTTT.

In its sample, this clonotype was seen many times. The rearrangement links TRBV7-9 to TRBJ2-1; 11 bases agree with TRBD2. Germline V gene lookup returns CDR1 SEHNR and CDR2 FQNEAQ (reference sequence). There are 15 residues in the CDR3. With V trimmed by 5 bases and J by 6 bases, 6 bases remained unmatched. CDR3 in amino acids: CASSVLAGGANEQFF. Here the CDR3 DNA reads TGTGCCAGCAGCGTCCTAGCGGGAGGTGCCAATGAGCAGTTCTTC.

This clonotype was found a few times. V usage is TRBV20-1 and J usage is TRBJ2-4; 7 positions match TRBD1. The CDR3 covers 16 residues. Germline V gives CDR1 DFQATT, CDR2 SNEGSKA (reference sequence). V was pared by 5 bases and J by 0 bases, with 10 bases of the junction left unmatched. This CDR3 reads CSASDRVNLAKNIQYF. CDR3 sequence (DNA): TGCAGTGCTTCAGACAGGGTTAACCTAGCCAAAAACATTCAGTACTTC.

This clonotype was recorded a few times. The rearrangement links TRBV10-3 to TRBJ1-5; TRBD1 is a possible D gene (5 bases). CDR1 and CDR2 from the germline V gene are ENHRY and SYGVKD. The CDR3 covers 16 residues. Trimming stripped 3 bases from V and 3 bases from J, with 15 bases between. CDR3 loop: CAISDGVGRHNQPQHF. CDR3 sequence (DNA): TGTGCCATCAGTGATGGTGTGGGACGACACAATCAGCCCCAGCATTTT.

This clonotype came up many times. The chain couples TRBV7-2 to TRBJ1-1; 7 nucleotides line up with TRBD1. The CDR3 has 15 amino acids. In germline, CDR1 is SGHTA, CDR2 FQGNSA. Trimming cost V 3 bases and J 2 bases; bases outside gene matches: 6. This CDR3 reads CASSFQGVINTEAFF. The CDR3 DNA is TGTGCCAGCAGCTTCCAGGGGGTTATAAACACTGAAGCTTTCTTT.

This clonotype came up a few times. The V call is TRBV2, the J call TRBJ2-1; 9 nucleotides agree with TRBD2. This CDR3 contains 14 residues. J was trimmed by 5 bases and V by 8 bases; bases with no gene match: 7. Germline V gene lookup returns CDR1 SNHLY and CDR2 FYNNEI. The CDR3 spells CASGNLAGHNEQFF. In DNA form, the CDR3 reads TGTGCCAGCGGGAATCTAGCGGGACACAATGAGCAGTTCTTC.

V usage is TRBV28 and J usage is TRBJ2-5, with 8 nucleotides matching TRBD2. The germline V gene has CDR1 MDHEN and CDR2 SYDVKM. Germline trimming cut 4 bases from V and 5 bases from J; bases unmatched to any gene: 3. This CDR3 comprises 13 residues. CDR3 protein: CASSSGGEETQYF. The CDR3 nucleotides are TGTGCCAGCAGTTCGGGGGGGGAGGAGACCCAGTACTTC.

This clonotype came up a few times. The chain links TRBV28 to TRBJ1-5, with D perhaps TRBD1 (6 bases). V was shortened by 3 bases and J by 7 bases, with 13 bases between the two germline ends. Looked up from germline, CDR1 is MDHEN and CDR2 is SYDVKM. The CDR3 contains 14 residues. CDR3 loop: CASSFGGRRQPQHF. The CDR3 bases are TGTGCCAGCAGTTTTGGGGGGCGAAGGCAGCCCCAGCATTTT.

The chain is built from TRBV5-1 and TRBJ2-1; 12 positions agree with TRBD2. CDR1 is SGHRS, CDR2 YFSETQ, per germline. Unmatched junction bases numbered 10, after V lost 0 bases and J lost 9 bases. CDR3 length equals 17 residues. This chain's CDR3 is CASSLGVRASGRGEQFF. CDR3 DNA: TGCGCCAGCAGCTTGGGAGTCCGGGCTAGCGGGAGGGGTGAGCAGTTCTTC. The variable domain in full, with the rest retrieved from reference TRBV5-1 and TRBJ2-1, is KAGVTQTPRYLIKTRGQQVTLSCSPISGHRSVSWYQQTPGQGLQFLFEYFSETQRNKGNFPGRFSGRQFSNSRSEMNVSTLELGDSALYLCASSLGVRASGRGEQFFGPGTRLTVL.

This clonotype was found a few times. This CDR3 is CATSRDWGGFGETQYF. Written as DNA, the CDR3 is TGTGCCACCAGCAGAGATTGGGGGGGGTTTGGGGAGACCCAGTACTTC. This chain uses TRBV15 with TRBJ2-5, with 7 nucleotides matching TRBD2. The CDR3 covers 16 residues. Germline V gives CDR1 LNHNV, CDR2 YYDKDF (reference sequence). V lost 0 bases to trimming and J lost 5 bases; unmatched junction nucleotides: 9.

The CDR3: CASSAHGGTGSPLHF. DNA for the CDR3: TGTGCCAGCAGCGCCCACGGGGGTACTGGGTCACCCCTCCACTTT. The chain couples TRBV9 to TRBJ1-6, with a possible D match to TRBD1 (5 bases). With 3 bases removed from V and 10 bases from J, the gap between germline ends came to 17 bases. The CDR3 extends over 15 amino acids. Germline lookup yields CDR1 SGDLS and CDR2 YYNGEE. Combining the CDR3 with reference TRBV9 and TRBJ1-6 gives the whole variable domain DSGVTQTPKHLITATGQRVTLRCSPRSGDLSVYWYQQSLDQGLQFLIQYYNGEERAKGNILERFSAQQFPDLHSELNLSSLELGDSALYFCASSAHGGTGSPLHFGNGTRLTVT.

This clonotype has just a few counts. The chain uses TRBV4-2 and TRBJ1-5; 9 bases map to TRBD1. The J segment lost 2 bases and the V segment lost 1 base, leaving 3 bases of the junction unmatched. Germline-derived CDR1 and CDR2 are LGHNA and YNFKEQ. This CDR3 contains 16 residues. This CDR3 reads CASSQGDREGNQPQHF. CDR3 coding DNA: TGTGCCAGCAGCCAAGGGGACAGGGAGGGCAATCAGCCCCAGCATTTT.

The chain has TRBV20-1 and TRBJ2-7; D unclear. V shed 0 bases and J shed 2 bases, with 8 bases lying between them. The CDR3 consists of 13 residues. Per the germline V gene, CDR1 is DFQATT and CDR2 is SNEGSKA (reference sequence). The CDR3 DNA sequence: TGCAGTGCTAGAGAGGGCATAGCCTACGAGCAGTACTTC. It translates to CSAREGIAYEQYF.

This clonotype came up many times. V usage is TRBV7-2 and J usage is TRBJ1-2; D uncertain. The CDR3 loop spans 12 amino acids. Trimming removed 1 base from V and 2 bases from J, with 2 bases in between. Germline V lookup: CDR1 SGHTA, CDR2 FQGNSA. CDR3 sequence: CASSLGNYGYTF. CDR3 bases: TGTGCCAGCAGCTTAGGGAACTATGGCTACACCTTC.

The J gene is TRBJ2-2, the V gene TRBV28; D may be TRBD1 (6 bases). CDR3 length: 15 residues. The germline V gene has CDR1 MDHEN and CDR2 SYDVKM. V lost 7 bases and J 0 bases, leaving 12 bases between the germline ends. This CDR3 reads CASTPGAANTGELFF. In DNA form, the CDR3 reads TGTGCCAGCACCCCAGGGGCCGCGAACACCGGGGAGCTGTTTTTT.

V and J are TRBV5-5 and TRBJ1-1, with 7 bases that match TRBD1. The junction had 10 bases not matched to a gene; V was cut back by 4 bases and J by 10 bases. The CDR3 consists of 13 residues. CDR1 is SGHKS, CDR2 YYEKEE, per germline (reference sequence). The CDR3 protein is CASSIDRVVRAFF. The DNA for the CDR3 is TGTGCCAGCAGCATAGACAGGGTGGTGAGAGCTTTCTTT.

This chain joins TRBV19 and TRBJ2-5; 12 positions match TRBD2. The germline gives CDR1 LNHDA, CDR2 SQIVND (reference sequence). V gave up 9 bases and J gave up 5 bases; unmatched junction bases: 10. The CDR3 is 15 amino acids. The DNA for the CDR3 is TGTGCCAGCAAGACTAGCGGGAGTATTGTGGAGACCCAGTACTTC. Its translation is CASKTSGSIVETQYF.

The rearrangement joins TRBV5-5 to TRBJ2-2; D remains ambiguous. V shed 5 bases and J shed 4 bases, with 6 bases lying between them. The V gene's germline CDR1 is SGHKS and CDR2 YYEKEE (reference sequence). This CDR3 contains 12 residues. The CDR3: CASRQSTGELFF. The CDR3 coding sequence is TGTGCCAGCAGACAGTCCACCGGGGAGCTGTTTTTT.

The CDR3 nucleotides read TGTGCCAGCAGTCCGACCAGGACTAGCGGGAAATACAATGAGCAGTTCTTC. Encoded protein: CASSPTRTSGKYNEQFF. The rearrangement links TRBV27 to TRBJ2-1; 12 nucleotides align to TRBD2. Germline loops: CDR1 MNHEY, CDR2 SMNVEV (reference sequence). V shed 5 bases and J 4 bases; nucleotides not matched to a gene: 9. This CDR3 has 17 amino acids.

In regard to this clonotype: Since a much larger clone is just one base distant, this may be a read error. The rearrangement links TRBV6-2 or TRBV6-3 to TRBJ2-7, with a possible D match to TRBD1 (5 bases). Per germline, CDR1 MNHEY and CDR2 SVGEGT. The CDR3 spans 12 residues. The germline V and J ends were trimmed by 6 bases and 2 bases, with 8 bases remaining between them. CDR3 sequence (DNA): TGTGCCAGCAGCGACAGAACCTACGAGCAGTACTTC. It translates to CASSDRTYEQYF.

The gene calls are TRBV14 and TRBJ2-2; the D gene is possibly TRBD2 (6 bases). The CDR3 loop spans 15 amino acids. V was clipped by 0 bases and J by 9 bases, with 14 bases between them. Germline V gene sequence: CDR1 SGHDN, CDR2 FVKESK. In DNA, the CDR3 is TGTGCCAGCAGCCAAGAGGGACTGTCGCTCAGGGAGCTGTTTTTT. Translated, it gives CASSQEGLSLRELFF.